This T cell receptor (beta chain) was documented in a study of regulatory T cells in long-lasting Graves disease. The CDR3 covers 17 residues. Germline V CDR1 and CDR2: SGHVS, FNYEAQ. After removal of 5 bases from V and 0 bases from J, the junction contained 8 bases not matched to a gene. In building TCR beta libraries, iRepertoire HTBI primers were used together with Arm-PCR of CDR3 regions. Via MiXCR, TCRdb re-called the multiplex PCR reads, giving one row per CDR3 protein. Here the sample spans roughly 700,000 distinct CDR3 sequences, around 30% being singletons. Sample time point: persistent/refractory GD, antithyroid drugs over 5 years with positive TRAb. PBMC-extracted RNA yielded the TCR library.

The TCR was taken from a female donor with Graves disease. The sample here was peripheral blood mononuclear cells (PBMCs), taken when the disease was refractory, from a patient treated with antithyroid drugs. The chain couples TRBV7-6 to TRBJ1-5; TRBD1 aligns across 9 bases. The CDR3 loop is CASSPGTGFRSNQPQHF. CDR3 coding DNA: TGTGCCAGCAGCCCCGGGACAGGGTTTCGTAGCAATCAGCCCCAGCATTTT.